This TCR beta chain was captured by sequencing in a study of cytomegalovirus exposure and HLA in healthy donors. Regarding this clone: Its antigen is not known.

The length of the CDR3 is 15 residues. Germline V CDR1 and CDR2: SGHVS, FQNEAQ. The ends were cut back, 5 bases at V and 1 base at J, with 14 bases in the middle. The study, taken as a whole, reports: In terms of immune exposure information, only CMV serostatus was available.

The primer mix had 60 Vbeta and 13 Jbeta primers. The table came from immunoSEQ multiplex PCR; TCRdb's copy has only in-frame clones and leaves some out. The sample yields around 120,000 clones, 15% seen once. This TCR came from a woman aged 18 to 35 in good health and CMV-seronegative. J is TRBJ1-1 and V is TRBV7-8; tentative D call: TRBD1 (6 bases). The sample was PBMCs. CDR3 sequence: CASSPNTGRNTEAFF. The CDR3 DNA is TGTGCCAGCAGCCCGAACACAGGGAGGAACACTGAAGCTTTCTTT.